This T cell receptor (beta chain) was sequenced for a study of T cells in Graves' hyperthyroidism and ophthalmopathy. Points on this clonotype: Its cognate antigen is unknown.

Regions amplified from RNA transcripts were the TCR beta CDR3 regions. During a first-round RT-PCR of the TCR CDR3, the HTBI primer set was used. From the multiplex PCR reads, TCRdb called clonotypes with MiXCR, one entry per CDR3 protein. Of around 600,000 distinct CDR3 sequences detected, roughly 15% appear once; the ten largest clones hold under 15%. Under 3 months was the duration of disease in ophthalmopathy patients, who also had a Clinical Activity Score of at least 3 and a NOSPECS grade of at least 4. The diagnostic basis comprised clinical symptoms, serum thyroxine and TRAb, thyroid ultrasound and orbital computed tomography. The length of the CDR3 is 15 residues. In germline, CDR1 is LGHDT, CDR2 YNNKEL (reference sequence). After removal of 5 bases from V and 4 bases from J, the junction contained 5 bases not matched to a gene. Points from the study as a whole: Ophthalmopathy and stable hyperthyroidism were told apart by a 13 V-J model. Prediction of ophthalmopathy progression came a median roughly 7.1 months pre-onset.

The material sequenced was blood. J is TRBJ2-4 and V is TRBV3-1; TRBD1 aligns across 10 bases. The origin of this receptor is a woman aged 45-59 years with Graves' ophthalmopathy. CDR3 sequence (DNA): TGTGCCAGCAGCTTCCGACAGGGGGCGAAAAACATTCAGTACTTC. Protein sequence: CASSFRQGAKNIQYF.